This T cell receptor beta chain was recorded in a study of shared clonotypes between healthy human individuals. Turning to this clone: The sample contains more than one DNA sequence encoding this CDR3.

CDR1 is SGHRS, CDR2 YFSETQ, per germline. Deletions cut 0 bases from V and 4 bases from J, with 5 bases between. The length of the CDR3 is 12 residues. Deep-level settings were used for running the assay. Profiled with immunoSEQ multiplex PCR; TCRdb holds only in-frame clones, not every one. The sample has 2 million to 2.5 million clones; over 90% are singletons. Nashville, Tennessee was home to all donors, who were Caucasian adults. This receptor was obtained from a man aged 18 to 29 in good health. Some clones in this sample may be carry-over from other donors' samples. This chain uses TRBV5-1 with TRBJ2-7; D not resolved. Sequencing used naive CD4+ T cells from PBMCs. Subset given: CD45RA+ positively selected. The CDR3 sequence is CASSLGRYEQYF. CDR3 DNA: TGCGCCAGCAGCTTGGGCCGGTACGAGCAGTACTTC.